Following are 5 T cell receptor beta chains from one sample sequenced in a study of blood T cell repertoires in COVID-19. Some clones are missing from TCRdb's copy, which holds only in-frame ones; the method was immunoSEQ multiplex PCR. The table records some 74,000 clones, about 80% of them present only once. The sequencing sample was made of peripheral blood. These receptors were obtained from a human donor in a cohort sampled during active COVID-19.

This chain links TRBV18 with TRBJ2-3; D is uncertain. Germline CDR1 is KGHSH and CDR2 is LQKENI. The germline V and J ends were trimmed by 2 bases and 2 bases, with 8 bases remaining between them. The CDR3 extends over 14 amino acids. CDR3 in amino acids: CASSPGPATDTQYF. Here the CDR3 DNA reads TGTGCCAGCTCACCAGGGCCGGCCACAGATACGCAGTATTTT.

V gene TRBV3-1 (or the pseudogene TRBV3-2) combines with J gene TRBJ2-7; maybe TRBD1 (5 bases). V gave up 0 bases and J gave up 5 bases, with 8 bases separating them. This CDR3 comprises 13 residues. Germline-derived CDR1 and CDR2 are LGHDT and YNNKEL (reference sequence). The DNA of the CDR3 is TGTGCCAGCAGCCAAGAGGACAAACACGAGCAGTACGTC. Residues: CASSQEDKHEQYV.

The V and J genes are TRBV7-8 and TRBJ1-1, with D possibly being TRBD1 (6 bases). Trimming shortened V by 2 bases and J by 6 bases, and 13 bases separated the two germline ends. The CDR3 totals 14 residues. Germline V gives CDR1 SGHVS, CDR2 FQNEAQ. CDR3 region: CASSLLQGRAEAFF. CDR3 nucleotides: TGTGCCAGCAGCTTATTACAGGGAAGGGCTGAAGCTTTCTTT.

This clone was detected once. The chain couples TRBV7-6 to TRBJ1-1; D gene unclear. With 0 bases removed from V and 0 bases from J, the gap between germline ends came to 5 bases. CDR3 length equals 14 residues. The germline V gene encodes CDR1 SGHVS and CDR2 FNYEAQ. The CDR3 here is CASSLAYLNTEAFF. Written as DNA, the CDR3 is TGTGCCAGCAGCTTAGCGTATCTGAACACTGAAGCTTTCTTT.

This clone showed up just a few times. The V gene is TRBV7-2, the J gene TRBJ2-7; TRBD1 agrees at 9 bases. Germline V gene lookup returns CDR1 SGHTA and CDR2 FQGNSA. V was pared by 3 bases and J by 1 base, with 10 bases of the junction left unmatched. This CDR3 comprises 17 residues. The CDR3 coding sequence is TGTGCCAGCAGCTTTGCCGGGACAGGGCTCAGATCCTACGAGCAGTACTTC. This gives the protein CASSFAGTGLRSYEQYF.